This is a list of T cell receptor beta chains from one sample in a study of T cell changes during pregnancy in multiple sclerosis. Data came from immunoSEQ multiplex PCR; TCRdb stores just in-frame clones and leaves some out. There are about 57,000 clones in the sample; 75% to 95% occur only once, and 3.5% to 4.5% lies in the top ten. The sequencing here drew on peripheral blood, taken after pregnancy. The receptors derive from a female donor in good health, enrolled as a control in a pregnancy study. Each CDR3 is given with its conserved first and last residue. D genes are given only for firm matches. Only part of the rows carry a size: once, few, many, or a class if the clone is expanded.

D: -
size: -
V: TRBV4-2
J: TRBJ1-2
DNA: TGTGCCAGCAGCCAAGCGGACTATGGCTACACCTTC
CDR3: CASSQADYGYTF

D: -
size: -
V: TRBV9
J: TRBJ2-1
DNA: TGTGCCAGCAGCGAACAGGGAAGCTCCTACAATGAGCAGTTCTTC
CDR3: CASSEQGSSYNEQFF

D: TRBD2
size: -
V: TRBV10-2
J: TRBJ2-2
DNA: TGCGCCAGCACCGTAGCGGGAGGGCCCGGGGAGCTGTTTTTT
CDR3: CASTVAGGPGELFF

D: -
size: -
V: TRBV5-1
J: TRBJ1-6
DNA: TGCGCCAGCAGCCCCGGACAGTCTTATAATTCACCCCTCCACTTT
CDR3: CASSPGQSYNSPLHF

D: -
size: -
V: TRBV7-9
J: TRBJ2-5
DNA: TGTGCCAGCAGCTTAAACAGGGACCAAGAGACCCAGTACTTC
CDR3: CASSLNRDQETQYF

D: TRBD2
size: -
V: TRBV5-1
J: TRBJ2-5
DNA: TGCGCCAGCAGCTACGGGACTAGCGGGGGTGTAGAGACCCAGTACTTC
CDR3: CASSYGTSGGVETQYF

D: -
size: -
V: TRBV29-1
J: TRBJ1-2
DNA: TGCAGCGTTGAATTCCCCGACAGCTTCTATGGCTACACCTTC
CDR3: CSVEFPDSFYGYTF

D: -
size: -
V: TRBV19
J: TRBJ1-2
DNA: TGTGCCAGTAGTATTATAGCTAACTATGGCTACACCTTC
CDR3: CASSIIANYGYTF

D: TRBD1
size: -
V: TRBV7-8
J: TRBJ2-5
DNA: TGTGCCAGCAGCCCCAGGGGGCGCACGGAGACCCAGTACTTC
CDR3: CASSPRGRTETQYF

D: TRBD2
size: -
V: TRBV5-1
J: TRBJ2-5
DNA: TGCGCCAGCAGCCGACTACCGACTAGCGGACACCAAGAGACCCAGTACTTC
CDR3: CASSRLPTSGHQETQYF

D: TRBD1
size: -
V: TRBV5-1
J: TRBJ2-7
DNA: TGCGCCAGCAGCTTATTTCCGGGACAGGGGACCTACGAGCAGTACTTC
CDR3: CASSLFPGQGTYEQYF

D: -
size: -
V: TRBV14
J: TRBJ2-7
DNA: TGTGCCAGCAGCCAAACAGGATGGACGAGGCCTAACGACGAGCAGTACTTC
CDR3: CASSQTGWTRPNDEQYF

D: TRBD1
size: -
V: TRBV30
J: TRBJ1-1
DNA: TGTGCCTGGAGTGGAGGGGGCGCGGGAGAAGCTTTCTTT
CDR3: CAWSGGGAGEAFF

D: -
size: once
V: TRBV15
J: TRBJ1-1
DNA: TGTGCCACCAGCAGAGATGGGGGAGGAACTGAAGCTTTCTTT
CDR3: CATSRDGGGTEAFF

D: -
size: -
V: TRBV11-2
J: TRBJ1-6
DNA: TGTGCCAGCAGCTCTCAGGGAATAATTTCACCCCTCCACTTT
CDR3: CASSSQGIISPLHF